This T cell receptor (beta chain) was captured in a study of shared T cell receptors in the human thymus. Some clones are missing from TCRdb's copy, which holds only in-frame ones; the method was immunoSEQ multiplex PCR. The sample consists of approximately 660,000 clones, around nine tenths of them appearing once. The CDR3 is made up of 16 amino acids. V lost 4 bases and J lost 0; bases outside the gene matches: 6. Germline values: CDR1 MNHEY, CDR2 SVGAGI. Another study also made use of these data, one on human thymus T cells. From that paper: Thymic samples were excised during corrective heart operations. Thymic repertoires of unrelated individuals were reported in related research to overlap highly.

V usage is TRBV6-5 and J usage is TRBJ1-3; 7 bases agree with TRBD1. The sequence was obtained from a boy under two years old with a congenital heart defect. The sample was thymocytes. The CDR3 DNA is TGTGCCAGCAGTTCCCCCAGGGGGAGCTCTGGAAACACCATATATTTT. Protein: CASSSPRGSSGNTIYF.